This T cell receptor (beta chain) was retrieved from a study of identical twins. TCRdb analysed the 5' RACE reads with MiXCR anew, one entry per CDR3 protein. The table records approximately 260,000 distinct CDR3 sequences, about an eighth of them present only once. This clonotype was counted between two and nine times. With 4 bases clipped from V and 4 bases from J, the junction kept 9 bases outside the gene matches. The CDR3 runs to 16 residues. Germline values: CDR1 SGHRS, CDR2 YFSETQ. This TCR was sampled from a woman under 30 in good health. The rearrangement links TRBV5-1 to TRBJ2-7, with 12 bases aligning to TRBD2. The specimen sequenced was memory (CD45RO+) T cells sorted from blood. The CDR3 loop reads CASSPSSGGGLYEQYF. DNA for the CDR3: TGCGCCAGCAGCCCCTCTAGCGGGGGGGGTTTGTACGAGCAGTACTTC.